This entry lists 30 T cell receptor beta chains sequenced from one sample in a study of blood T cells in healthy people across ages. The use of a sample-barcoded 5' primer and a J-beta primer mix characterized a second PCR of roughly 7 to 11 cycles. TCRdb itself ran the 5' RACE reads through MiXCR, one entry per CDR3 protein. The table lists nearly 1 million distinct CDR3 sequences, roughly 47% of them singletons. The sequencing input was blood. These receptors originate from a woman aged 55-69 years in good health.

The rearrangement uses TRBV4-2 and TRBJ1-3; D call uncertain. The V gene lost 0 bases and the J gene lost 4 bases, with 13 bases spanning the gap. The germline V gene encodes CDR1 LGHNA and CDR2 YNFKEQ. This CDR3 comprises 16 residues. For the CDR3, the DNA is TGTGCCAGCAGCCAAGAAGAGGAGGTCAACGGAAACACCATATATTTT. Translating gives CASSQEEEVNGNTIYF.

The chain combines TRBV6-6 with TRBJ2-2, with D possibly TRBD2 on 6 matching bases. Germline loops: CDR1 MNHNY, CDR2 SVGAGI (reference sequence). This CDR3 comprises 14 residues. Trimming took 5 bases from V and 4 from J, leaving 11 bases between them. Here the CDR3 DNA reads TGTGCCAGCAGTCCTAGCGCCAGCACCGGGGAGCTGTTTTTT. Translation gives CASSPSASTGELFF.

The chain joins TRBV20-1 to TRBJ1-6; D is unclear. This CDR3 has 13 residues. Deletions cut 4 bases from V and 5 bases from J, with 9 bases between. The germline V gene encodes CDR1 DFQATT and CDR2 SNEGSKA (reference sequence). The CDR3 DNA reads as TGCAGTGCTATCGAATCCGATAATTCACCCCTCCACTTT. It translates to CSAIESDNSPLHF.

V gene TRBV20-1 combines with J gene TRBJ2-4, with D possibly being TRBD2 (6 bases). The V end lost 0 bases, the J end lost 4 bases, and 13 bases lay between the germline ends. The CDR3 has 15 residues. Germline values: CDR1 DFQATT, CDR2 SNEGSKA (reference sequence). CDR3 in amino acids: CSARDPVGGKNIQYF. In nucleotides, the CDR3 is TGCAGTGCTAGAGATCCTGTGGGAGGAAAAAACATTCAGTACTTC.

This clonotype was recorded a few times. V usage is TRBV10-3 and J usage is TRBJ2-3; 13 nucleotides align to TRBD2. The CDR3 runs 14 residues. CDR1 ENHRY and CDR2 SYGVKD come from the germline V gene. V dropped 6 bases and J dropped 6; count of bases not matched to a gene: 3. This CDR3 reads CAIRALAGGDTQYF. The CDR3 DNA reads as TGTGCCATCAGAGCACTAGCGGGAGGGGATACGCAGTATTTT.

The rearrangement joins TRBV5-1 to TRBJ2-7; TRBD1 matches 8 bases. There are 14 residues in the CDR3. Trimming took 1 base from V and 5 from J; bases not matched to a gene: 5. In germline, CDR1 is SGHRS, CDR2 YFSETQ. The CDR3 DNA reads TGCGCCAGCAGCTTGCAGGGGGCGAGTAACGAGCAGTACTTC. Translated: CASSLQGASNEQYF.

The chain joins TRBV3-1 to TRBJ1-1; D is uncertain. CDR1 and CDR2 from the germline V gene are LGHDT and YNNKEL (reference sequence). Trimming stripped 4 bases from V and 11 bases from J, with 17 bases between. The CDR3 contains 13 residues. CDR3 amino acids: CASSLLWKVDAFF. The CDR3 DNA sequence: TGTGCCAGCAGCCTGCTCTGGAAGGTGGATGCTTTCTTT.

The CDR3 protein is CSARDGAKLTGPGANVLTF. CDR3 sequence (DNA): TGCAGTGCTAGAGATGGTGCGAAACTGACAGGGCCTGGGGCCAACGTCCTGACTTTC. This chain connects TRBV20-1 to TRBJ2-6, with 7 bases lining up with TRBD1. Trimming cost V 0 bases and J 2 bases; bases outside gene matches: 13. From germline, CDR1 is DFQATT and CDR2 SNEGSKA (reference sequence). The CDR3 is made up of 19 amino acids.

This clonotype was picked up a small number of times. V gene TRBV7-9 combines with J gene TRBJ2-7, with D maybe TRBD2 (6 bases). CDR1 is SEHNR and CDR2 is FQNEAQ in the germline V gene (reference sequence). V shed 1 base and J shed 0 bases, with 10 bases lying between them. This CDR3 is built from 15 residues. CDR3 nucleotide sequence: TGTGCCAGCAGCTTAGGGGGACTTGGCTCCTACGAGCAGTACTTC. This encodes CASSLGGLGSYEQYF.

This clonotype was picked up a small number of times. This chain links TRBV4-1 with TRBJ2-7, with a possible D match to TRBD2 (6 bases). V lost 5 bases to trimming and J lost 7 bases, with 24 bases between them. CDR3 length: 16 amino acids. Germline V gene data show CDR1 as MGHRA and CDR2 as YSYEKL. This CDR3 reads CASSDDGTPRSREQYF. CDR3 bases: TGCGCCAGCAGCGACGACGGGACTCCCCGCTCGAGGGAGCAGTACTTC.

The J gene is TRBJ2-4, the V gene TRBV28; the D is unclear. Gene TRBJ2-7 matches the end of the DNA better, so the J call may be wrong. Germline CDR1 is MDHEN and CDR2 is SYDVKM. This CDR3 is 12 amino acids long. CDR3 loop: CASSSYVYEQYF. As DNA, the CDR3 is TGTGCCAGCAGTTCTTACGTCTACGAGCAGTACTTC.

The J gene is TRBJ2-1, the V gene TRBV29-1; no clear D. Trimming took off 6 bases at V and 3 bases at J, with 15 bases between the two ends. The germline gives CDR1 SQVTM, CDR2 ANQGSEA. There are 14 residues in the CDR3. CDR3 nucleotide sequence: TGCAGCGTCTCCCTGGGCAGGAACTACAATGAGCAGTTCTTC. Translating gives CSVSLGRNYNEQFF.

As for this clonotype: Compared with germline, one end of the junction differs, possibly owing to a read error. The CDR3 DNA sequence: TGTGCCAGCGGGGTACAAAGTGGGTACAATGAGCGGTTCTTC. Translation gives CASGVQSGYNERFF. The chain recombines TRBV2 with TRBJ2-1; unclear D gene. This CDR3 spans 14 amino acids. Germline V gene sequence: CDR1 SNHLY, CDR2 FYNNEI.

This clonotype was detected only once. CDR3 loop: CASSSLLAGKNIQYF. The CDR3, as DNA: TGTGCCAGCAGCTCCTTACTAGCGGGAAAAAACATTCAGTACTTC. The genes are TRBV6-5 and TRBJ2-4; 10 bases are shared with TRBD2. This CDR3 is built from 15 residues. Per germline, CDR1 MNHEY and CDR2 SVGAGI. J was trimmed by 4 bases and V by 6 bases; bases with no gene match: 6.

V and J are TRBV14 and TRBJ1-2; D call uncertain. V lost 1 base, J lost 7 bases, and 13 bases lay in between. The CDR3 loop spans 14 amino acids. Germline V CDR1 and CDR2: SGHDN, FVKESK. CDR3 in amino acids: CASSQGITPFGYTF. The CDR3 DNA is TGTGCCAGCAGCCAAGGGATTACGCCTTTTGGCTACACCTTC. The full variable domain, completed using reference TRBV14 and TRBJ1-2, is EAGVTQFPSHSVIEKGQTVTLRCDPISGHDNLYWYRRVMGKEIKFLLHFVKESKQDESGMPNNRFLAERTGGTYSTLKVQPAELEDSGVYFCASSQGITPFGYTFGSGTRLTVV.

The J gene is TRBJ2-3, the V gene TRBV11-2, with 7 nucleotides matching TRBD2. The CDR3 has 15 amino acids. Germline V CDR1 and CDR2: SGHAT, FQNNGV. The V and J ends lost 4 bases and 5 bases, in that order; junction bases with no gene match: 9. Here the CDR3 DNA reads TGTGCCAGCAGCTGGAACGGACTAGTACTAGATACGCAGTATTTT. Amino acid sequence: CASSWNGLVLDTQYF.

This clonotype is a singleton in its sample. The rearrangement joins TRBV7-2 to TRBJ1-5; 7 bases agree with TRBD1. CDR3 size: 14 residues. V was clipped by 5 bases and J by 3 bases; unmatched bases: 4. In germline, CDR1 is SGHTA, CDR2 FQGNSA. The CDR3 spells CASSHTGDNQPQHF. The CDR3 DNA is TGTGCCAGCAGCCATACAGGGGACAATCAGCCCCAGCATTTT.

The chain couples TRBV21-1 to TRBJ2-7. TRBV21-1 corresponds to a pseudogene. The CDR3 extends over 15 amino acids. CDR3 protein: CASSTRPNPHHEQYF. The CDR3 DNA follows: TGTGCCAGCAGCACACGACCAAATCCTCACCACGAGCAGTACTTC.

In its sample, this clonotype was seen once. Here the CDR3 reads CASRTGLHEQYF. Here the CDR3 DNA reads TGTGCCAGCCGAACGGGCCTCCACGAGCAGTACTTC. V is TRBV28 and J is TRBJ2-4, with D unclear. The DNA end favors TRBJ2-7, so the J call may be wrong. The length of the CDR3 is 12 residues. CDR1 MDHEN and CDR2 SYDVKM come from the germline V gene.

V and J are TRBV20-1 and TRBJ2-4; 11 nucleotides agree with TRBD2. The germline CDR1 and CDR2 sequences are DFQATT and SNEGSKA (reference sequence). V lost 4 bases and J lost 13; bases outside the gene matches: 12. The CDR3 has 14 residues. DNA for the CDR3: TGCAGTGCTATTTCTAGCGGGGGGTCCTGGGAGCAGTACTTC. Amino acid sequence: CSAISSGGSWEQYF.

The table lists this clonotype with a count of one. The rearrangement links TRBV11-3 to TRBJ2-3, with 9 bases fitting TRBD1. Trimming removed 5 bases from V and 8 bases from J; junction bases left unmatched: 5. The CDR3 runs 13 residues. Germline CDR1 reads SGHNT; CDR2 reads YENEEA. The CDR3: CASSPDRGGTQYF. The CDR3 DNA follows: TGTGCCAGCAGCCCGGACAGGGGTGGTACGCAGTATTTT.

This chain links TRBV28 with TRBJ2-2, with D possibly TRBD1 on 6 matching bases. V shed 2 bases and J shed 7 bases, with 11 bases lying between them. This CDR3 has 14 residues. The germline V gene has CDR1 MDHEN and CDR2 SYDVKM. The CDR3 spells CASSLTGSDGELFF. For the CDR3, the DNA is TGTGCCAGCAGTTTAACAGGGTCGGACGGGGAGCTGTTTTTT.

This chain joins TRBV4-1 and TRBJ2-4, with 8 bases identical to TRBD1. The CDR3 extends over 16 amino acids. The ends lost 0 bases at V and 13 bases at J; junction bases unmatched: 14. In germline, CDR1 is MGHRA, CDR2 YSYEKL. Here the CDR3 reads CASSQDRGTGVKEQYF. CDR3 coding DNA: TGCGCCAGCAGCCAAGATCGCGGGACAGGTGTAAAGGAGCAGTACTTC.

The sample holds many counts of this clonotype. The chain is built from TRBV27 and TRBJ1-2, with a weak D call TRBD1 (5 bases). V gave up 2 bases and J gave up 6 bases, with 7 bases separating them. Looked up from germline, CDR1 is MNHEY and CDR2 is SMNVEV (reference sequence). CDR3 length: 12 residues. In nucleotides, the CDR3 is TGTGCCAGCAGTTTAGGGGGTAATGGCTACACCTTC. Translation: CASSLGGNGYTF.

This clonotype was counted once. The gene calls are TRBV7-2 and TRBJ2-5; TRBD2 aligns across 9 bases. Looked up from germline, CDR1 is SGHTA and CDR2 is FQGNSA. V shed 7 bases, J shed 2 bases, and the junction held 20 bases outside the gene matches. The CDR3 is made up of 19 amino acids. CDR3 in DNA: TGTGCCAGCACACAACGGCCAGCGGGAGGAGCCGGGGGTCAAGAGACCCAGTACTTC. Translating gives CASTQRPAGGAGGQETQYF.

The chain recombines TRBV20-1 with TRBJ2-5; 12 bases fit TRBD2. Unmatched junction bases numbered 14, after V lost 1 base and J lost 11 bases. In germline, CDR1 is DFQATT, CDR2 SNEGSKA (reference sequence). This CDR3 has 16 residues. The DNA for the CDR3 is TGCAGTGCTAGAGCCCTACTAGCGGGAGGCGGCAATGAGCAGTACTTC. Protein sequence: CSARALLAGGGNEQYF.

The table lists this clonotype with a few counts. This chain uses TRBV10-3 with TRBJ1-1; 8 bases are shared with TRBD1. After removal of 6 bases from V and 2 bases from J, the junction contained 5 bases not matched to a gene. The CDR3 is 14 amino acids. Germline CDR1 is ENHRY and CDR2 is SYGVKD. The DNA of the CDR3 is TGTGCCATCAGAGAGACAGGGGTAAACACTGAAGCTTTCTTT. Translated: CAIRETGVNTEAFF.

With regard to this clonotype: This clone may be a read error of a much larger clone one base away. This chain connects TRBV4-3 to TRBJ2-5, with 11 bases fitting TRBD2. The CDR3 totals 18 residues. Germline loops: CDR1 LGHNA, CDR2 YSLEER. The CDR3 nucleotides read TGCGCCAGCGGCCAAGACAGGCGACTAGCGGGGCCACAAGAGACCCAGTACTTC. This encodes CASGQDRRLAGPQETQYF.

CDR3 region: CSAGGQAVAKNIQYF. The CDR3 DNA reads TGCAGTGCTGGAGGACAGGCGGTAGCCAAAAACATTCAGTACTTC. The chain is built from TRBV20-1 and TRBJ2-4, with 7 bases aligning to TRBD1. The V gene end was trimmed by 5 bases and the J gene end by 0 bases; junction bases not matched to a gene: 7. The length of the CDR3 is 15 residues. CDR1 and CDR2 (germline): DFQATT, SNEGSKA (reference sequence).

The V gene is TRBV12-3 or TRBV12-4, the J gene TRBJ2-3; TRBD2 might be the D (6 bases). The CDR3 is 17 amino acids. The V gene lost 5 bases and the J gene lost 2 bases, with 20 bases spanning the gap. CDR3 bases: TGTGCCAGCAGTCTCTCTCGGACTACCCAAATCACAGATACGCAGTATTTT. Translating gives CASSLSRTTQITDTQYF.